The present T cell receptor beta chain was sequenced within a study of cytomegalovirus exposure and HLA in healthy donors. Study outcomes and limitations: Three chains linked to CMV were shown in vitro to be specific for CMV antigens.

The CDR3 spans 13 residues. V trimming: 4 bases; J trimming: 6 bases; junction bases outside the gene matches: 5. Germline CDR1 SGHTA, CDR2 FQGNSA. The protocol was immunoSEQ multiplex PCR, while the TCRdb copy is restricted to in-frame clones and leaves out a portion. The sample has some 150,000 clones; over 80% are singletons. On this clone itself: Its target is not known.

This receptor was taken from a woman in her twenties or thirties in good health and CMV-seropositive. The V and J genes are TRBV7-2 and TRBJ2-7; 8 nucleotides align to TRBD1. Material for sequencing was PBMCs. In nucleotides, the CDR3 is TGTGCCAGCAGCTCACGAACAGGGGGCGAGCAGTACTTC. This sequence encodes CASSSRTGGEQYF.